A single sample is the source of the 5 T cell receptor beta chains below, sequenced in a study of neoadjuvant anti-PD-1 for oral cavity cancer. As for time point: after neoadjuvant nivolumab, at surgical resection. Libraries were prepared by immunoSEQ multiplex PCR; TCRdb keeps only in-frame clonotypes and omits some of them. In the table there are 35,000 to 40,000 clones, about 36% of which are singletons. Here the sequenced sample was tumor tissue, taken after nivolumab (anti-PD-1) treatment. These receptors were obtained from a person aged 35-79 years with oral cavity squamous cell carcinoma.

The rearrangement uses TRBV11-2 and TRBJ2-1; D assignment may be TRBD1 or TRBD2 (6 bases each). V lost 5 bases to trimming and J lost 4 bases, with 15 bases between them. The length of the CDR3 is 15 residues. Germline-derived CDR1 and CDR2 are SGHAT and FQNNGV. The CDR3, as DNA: TGTGCCAGCAGCCCGATGAGGGGGGAATACAATGAGCAGTTCTTC. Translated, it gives CASSPMRGEYNEQFF.

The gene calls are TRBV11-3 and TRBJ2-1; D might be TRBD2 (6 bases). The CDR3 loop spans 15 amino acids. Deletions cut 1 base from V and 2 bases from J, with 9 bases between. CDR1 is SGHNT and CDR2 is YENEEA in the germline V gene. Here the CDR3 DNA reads TGTGCCAGCAGCTTAGTCGGGGGTACCTACAATGAGCAGTTCTTC. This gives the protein CASSLVGGTYNEQFF.

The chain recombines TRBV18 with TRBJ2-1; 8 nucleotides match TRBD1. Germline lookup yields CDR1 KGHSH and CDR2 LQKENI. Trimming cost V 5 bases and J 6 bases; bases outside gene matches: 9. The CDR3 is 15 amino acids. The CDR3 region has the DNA TGTGCCAGCTCATCATCCGGGACAGGTGGCAATGAGCAGTTCTTC. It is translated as CASSSSGTGGNEQFF. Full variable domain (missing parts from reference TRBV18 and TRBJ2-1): NAGVMQNPRHLVRRRGQEARLRCSPMKGHSHVYWYRQLPEEGLKFMVYLQKENIIDESGMPKERFSAEFPKEGPSILRIQQVVRGDSAAYFCASSSSGTGGNEQFFGPGTRLTVL.

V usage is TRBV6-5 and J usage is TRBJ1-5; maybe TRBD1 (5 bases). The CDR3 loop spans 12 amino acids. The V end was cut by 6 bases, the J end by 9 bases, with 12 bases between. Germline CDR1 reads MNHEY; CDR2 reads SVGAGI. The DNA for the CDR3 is TGTGCCAGCAGCCGCGGGAGGGGGCCCCAGCATTTT. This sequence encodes CASSRGRGPQHF.

CDR3 coding DNA: TGCGCCAGCAGCCCAGGGGACACCGGGGAGCTGTTTTTT. Protein sequence: CASSPGDTGELFF. This chain connects TRBV5-1 to TRBJ2-2, with a possible D match to TRBD1 (6 bases). V was pared by 4 bases and J by 3 bases, with 7 bases between. The germline gives CDR1 SGHRS, CDR2 YFSETQ. CDR3 length: 13 amino acids. The complete variable domain, with remaining parts taken from reference TRBV5-1 and TRBJ2-2, reads KAGVTQTPRYLIKTRGQQVTLSCSPISGHRSVSWYQQTPGQGLQFLFEYFSETQRNKGNFPGRFSGRQFSNSRSEMNVSTLELGDSALYLCASSPGDTGELFFGEGSRLTVL.